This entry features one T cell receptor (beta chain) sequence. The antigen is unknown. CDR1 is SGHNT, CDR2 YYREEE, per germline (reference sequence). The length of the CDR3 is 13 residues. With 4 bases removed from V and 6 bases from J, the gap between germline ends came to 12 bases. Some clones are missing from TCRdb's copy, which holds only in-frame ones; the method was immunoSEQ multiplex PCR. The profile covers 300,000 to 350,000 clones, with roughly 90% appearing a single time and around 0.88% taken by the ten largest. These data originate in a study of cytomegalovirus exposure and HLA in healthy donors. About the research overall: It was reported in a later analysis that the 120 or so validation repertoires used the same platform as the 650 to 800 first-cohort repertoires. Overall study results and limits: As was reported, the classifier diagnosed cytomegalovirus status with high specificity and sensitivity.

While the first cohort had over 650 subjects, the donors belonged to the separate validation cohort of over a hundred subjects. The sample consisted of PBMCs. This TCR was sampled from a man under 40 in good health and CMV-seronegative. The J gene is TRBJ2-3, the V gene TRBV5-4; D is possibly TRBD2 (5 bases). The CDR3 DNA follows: TGTGCCAGCAGCCCGCCGGGGTCCGATACGCAGTATTTT. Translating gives CASSPPGSDTQYF.